This T cell receptor beta chain was recorded in a study of CD8 T cells in ankylosing spondylitis. Library preparation for TCR beta used quantitative 5'-RACE with molecular barcodes. TCRdb re-called the 5' RACE reads with MiXCR, one entry per CDR3 protein. Of some 350,000 distinct CDR3 sequences in the sample, over 12% were seen once. Between the trimmed V and J ends, which lost 7 bases and 2 bases, there was a span of 12 bases. This CDR3 has 13 residues. Germline CDR1 and CDR2: SGHRS and YFSETQ. Sequencing input: blood, either unsorted or a sorted T cell fraction (not recorded which). The receptor was isolated from a male donor with ankylosing spondylitis or in good health (not recorded which). V and J are TRBV5-1 and TRBJ1-1, with D unclear. CDR3 region: CASSSQPNTEAFF. In DNA, the CDR3 is TGCGCCAGCTCATCCCAGCCTAACACTGAAGCTTTCTTT.